This TCR beta chain originates from a study of blood T cell repertoires in COVID-19. Across the whole study: PBMCs, B-cell-depleted T cells, or T cells provided the cDNA or gDNA that made up the material.

Original handling: Quantification of nucleated cells was approximated via reference gene primer amplification. TCRdb's table, derived via immunoSEQ multiplex PCR, lists solely in-frame clones and lacks some. Clonal size and the V and J genes are those of that table, whereas D and trimming came from the DNA. The repertoire holds more than 150,000 clones, more than 75% seen once, with less than 3% in the top ten. V was pared by 3 bases and J by 4 bases, with 14 bases of the junction left unmatched. Germline V gene sequence: CDR1 MNHEY, CDR2 SVGEGT. The length of the CDR3 is 18 residues. This sequence joins TRBV6-2 or TRBV6-3 and TRBJ2-1, with 8 bases identical to TRBD1. The material sequenced was peripheral blood. This clonotype was sampled from a man aged 40-49 years with active or convalescent COVID-19. This chain's CDR3 is CASSYGVDGDRLYNEQFF. DNA of the CDR3: TGTGCCAGCAGTTATGGTGTTGATGGGGACAGGCTATACAATGAGCAGTTCTTC.